This TCR beta chain was documented in a study of cytomegalovirus exposure and HLA in healthy donors. Whole-study findings and limits: Among the sequence variants, a highly shared cluster was likely an artifact of sequencing. Only CMV serostatus was available as immune exposure information. What a later analysis reportedly showed was that an Asian-associated ancestry cluster had fewer N-insertions than the roughly 720-donor mean.

Both 60 Vbeta primers and 13 Jbeta primers went into the PCR. Using immunoSEQ multiplex PCR, the repertoire was profiled, and TCRdb retains in-frame clones only, with some absent. The data show some 110,000 clones, 9.5% seen once. Only a few counts were recorded for this clone. Its antigen is as yet unknown. V shed 7 bases, J shed 5 bases, and the junction held 13 bases outside the gene matches. The CDR3 contains 17 residues. Germline V gives CDR1 SQVTM, CDR2 ANQGSEA. The source is a man aged 30 to 39 in good health and CMV-seronegative. The chain couples TRBV29-1 to TRBJ2-2; 13 nucleotides align to TRBD2. The source material was PBMCs. In DNA form, the CDR3 reads TGCAGCGCCAGACCGACTAGCGGGGGGACCTTTACCGGGGAGCTGTTTTTT. Encoded protein: CSARPTSGGTFTGELFF.